Shown below are 30 T cell receptor beta chains from a single sample sequenced in a study of regulatory T cells in long-lasting Graves disease. iRepertoire HTBI primers and Arm-PCR of CDR3 regions built TCR beta libraries. MiXCR, applied by TCRdb to the multiplex PCR reads, yields one record per CDR3 protein. The sample lists fewer than 550,000 distinct CDR3 sequences, 16% occurring once. Time point reported: newly diagnosed GD, antithyroid drugs for less than 3 months. The TCR library was made from RNA extracted from PBMCs. Separately, the same data were catalogued under a study of T cells in Graves' hyperthyroidism and ophthalmopathy.

The sample consisted of peripheral blood mononuclear cells (PBMCs), taken at new diagnosis, from a patient treated with antithyroid drugs. All receptors come from a woman between 18 and 29 years old with Graves disease.

The chain links TRBV12-3 or TRBV12-4 to TRBJ2-1, with 13 nucleotides matching TRBD2. This CDR3 has 18 amino acids. J was trimmed by 4 bases and V by 2 bases; bases with no gene match: 8. The CDR3 spells CASSLTGLAGAGYNEQFF. Written as DNA, the CDR3 is TGTGCCAGCAGTTTAACCGGACTAGCGGGAGCTGGATACAATGAGCAGTTCTTC.

V usage is TRBV20-1 and J usage is TRBJ2-7; TRBD2 agrees at 7 bases. CDR1 and CDR2 from the germline V gene are DFQATT and SNEGSKA (reference sequence). This CDR3 has 13 amino acids. V lost 0 bases to trimming and J lost 6 bases; unmatched junction nucleotides: 5. CDR3 DNA: TGCAGTGCTAGAGACCCCCCGGGAGGCGAGCAGTACTTC. Translating gives CSARDPPGGEQYF.

This clonotype was counted a few times. The chain is built from TRBV7-9 and TRBJ2-7, with D hard to call. V lost 2 bases to trimming and J lost 2 bases, with 10 bases between them. The CDR3 extends over 14 amino acids. Per germline, CDR1 SEHNR and CDR2 FQNEAQ (reference sequence). CDR3 DNA: TGTGCCAGCAGCTTATCAGAGACTCCCTACGAGCAGTACTTC. It is translated as CASSLSETPYEQYF.

J is TRBJ2-1 and V is TRBV12-3 or TRBV12-4; D remains unclear. The CDR3 runs 11 residues. V was cut by 1 base and J by 15 bases, with 10 bases left in between. The CDR3, as DNA: TGTGCCAGCAGTTTAGAAAATCGTCGGTTCTTC. It encodes CASSLENRRFF.

This clonotype has a count of ten or more. The chain recombines TRBV7-9 with TRBJ2-3; 9 bases match TRBD1. CDR1 is SEHNR and CDR2 is FQNEAQ in the germline V gene (reference sequence). The CDR3 sequence is 16 residues long. Trimming removed 4 bases from V and 3 bases from J; junction bases left unmatched: 8. The CDR3 loop reads CASSSQPGQGTDTQYF. Written as DNA, the CDR3 is TGTGCCAGCAGCTCCCAACCGGGACAGGGTACAGATACGCAGTATTTT.

Details on this clonotype: A much larger clone differs by one base, so this may be a read error. This CDR3 is missing its conserved last phenylalanine or tryptophan, likely due to a read error. The chain couples TRBV18 to TRBJ2-7; no clear D gene. V gave up 6 bases and J gave up 4 bases, with 13 bases separating them. Looked up from germline, CDR1 is KGHSH and CDR2 is LQKENI. This CDR3 is 13 amino acids long. DNA for the CDR3: TGTGCCAGCTCCCCGCCAGTCGCTTACGAGCAGTACTCC. Its protein is CASSPPVAYEQYS.

This clonotype was detected many times. The chain recombines TRBV6-2 or TRBV6-3 with TRBJ2-7; 9 bases are a match to TRBD1. Germline V lookup: CDR1 MNHEY, CDR2 SVGEGT. The CDR3 loop spans 15 amino acids. V lost 2 bases and J lost 3; bases outside the gene matches: 5. CDR3 coding DNA: TGTGCCAGCAGTTACAACCGGGACAGGGTCTACGAGCAGTACTTC. Its translation is CASSYNRDRVYEQYF.

As for this clonotype: A much larger clonotype is one base distant, so this may be a read error. The chain has TRBV20-1 and TRBJ2-7, with 10 bases lining up with TRBD2. Germline V CDR1 and CDR2: DFQATT, SNEGSKA (reference sequence). This CDR3 spans 13 amino acids. CDR3 region: CSAGSGRSYEQHF. The CDR3 DNA sequence: TGCAGTGCTGGTAGCGGGAGGTCGTACGAGCAGCACTTC.

In its sample, this clonotype was seen a few times. The gene calls are TRBV7-9 and TRBJ2-5; the match to TRBD1 covers 8 bases. Germline V CDR1 and CDR2: SEHNR, FQNEAQ (reference sequence). V gave up 5 bases and J gave up 4 bases; unmatched junction bases: 9. The CDR3 has 15 residues. CDR3 sequence (DNA): TGTGCCAGCAGCCAGCCAGGGGGCCAAGCAGAGACCCAGTACTTC. Protein product: CASSQPGGQAETQYF. Variable domain in full (rest from reference TRBV7-9 and TRBJ2-5): DTGVSQNPRHKITKRGQNVTFRCDPISEHNRLYWYRQTLGQGPEFLTYFQNEAQLEKSRLLSDRFSAERPKGSFSTLEIQRTEQGDSAMYLCASSQPGGQAETQYFGPGTRLLVL.

This clonotype was counted only a few times. As DNA, the CDR3 is TGTGCCACCAGCAGAGATTTACAGACTGGAAACACCATATATTTT. It translates to CATSRDLQTGNTIYF. This rearrangement joins TRBV15 to TRBJ1-3, with unresolved D. The CDR3 contains 15 residues. Germline CDR1 is LNHNV and CDR2 is YYDKDF (reference sequence). The V end lost 0 bases, the J end lost 2 bases, and 8 bases lay between the germline ends. The variable domain in full, with the rest retrieved from reference TRBV15 and TRBJ1-3, is DAMVIQNPRYQVTQFGKPVTLSCSQTLNHNVMYWYQQKSSQAPKLLFHYYDKDFNNEADTPDNFQSRRPNTSFCFLDIRSPGLGDTAMYLCATSRDLQTGNTIYFGEGSWLTVV.

This clonotype has a handful of counts. V is TRBV3-1 and J is TRBJ2-2; D unresolved. This CDR3 contains 10 residues. V was clipped by 8 bases and J by 7 bases, with 5 bases between them. Looked up from germline, CDR1 is LGHDT and CDR2 is YNNKEL (reference sequence). CDR3 residues: CASGFGELFF. CDR3 sequence (DNA): TGTGCCAGCGGTTTCGGGGAGCTGTTTTTT.

In this sample, this clonotype turned up many times. The chain carries TRBV6-2 or TRBV6-3 and TRBJ2-2, with 10 positions matching TRBD2. After removal of 2 bases from V and 0 bases from J, the junction contained 12 bases not matched to a gene. The CDR3 is made up of 20 amino acids. CDR1 and CDR2 from the germline V gene are MNHEY and SVGEGT. The CDR3 spells CASSYRGRLAGASNTGELFF. The CDR3 region has the DNA TGTGCCAGCAGTTACAGGGGGCGTCTAGCGGGAGCCTCGAACACCGGGGAGCTGTTTTTT.

In regard to this clonotype: Since a much larger clone is just one base distant, this may be a read error. The chain links TRBV11-2 to TRBJ2-7; the match to TRBD1 covers 8 bases. The CDR3 length is 13 residues. Germline CDR1 reads SGHAT; CDR2 reads FQNNGV. Written as DNA, the CDR3 is TGTGCCAGCAGCTTAGCGACAGGGGATGAGCAGCACTTC. Encoded protein: CASSLATGDEQHF.

CDR3 bases: TGTGCCAGCAGTTTTTTCCGAGGGTATGGCTACACCTTC. This gives the protein CASSFFRGYGYTF. The genes are TRBV28 and TRBJ1-2; D gene uncertain. In germline, CDR1 is MDHEN, CDR2 SYDVKM. Trimming left V 3 bases short and J 5 bases short, with 10 bases between. The CDR3 consists of 13 residues.

Details on this clonotype: This sequence may be a read error, since a much larger clone differs from it by one base. The chain has TRBV27 and TRBJ2-5; 7 positions match TRBD1. The CDR3 covers 14 residues. Germline V gene lookup returns CDR1 MNHEY and CDR2 SMNVEV (reference sequence). The CDR3, as DNA: TGTGTCAGCAAGCCACAGGGGAAACAAGAGACCCAGTACTTC. Its translation is CVSKPQGKQETQYF.

This clonotype came up many times. The chain carries TRBV30 and TRBJ2-4; D is uncertain. Per germline, CDR1 GTSNPN and CDR2 SVGIG (reference sequence). V lost 0 bases to trimming and J lost 2 bases, with 14 bases between them. The CDR3 length is 16 residues. This chain's CDR3 is CAWSVPGSYPKNIQYF. The CDR3 coding sequence is TGTGCCTGGAGTGTACCGGGCAGCTATCCCAAAAACATTCAGTACTTC.

This clonotype was seen more than once but under ten times. The chain carries TRBV11-2 and TRBJ1-5; D ambiguous. V was shortened by 5 bases and J by 0 bases, with 5 bases between the two germline ends. CDR3 length: 13 residues. Germline V gives CDR1 SGHAT, CDR2 FQNNGV. The CDR3 DNA reads TGTGCCAGCAGCGACTATAGCAATCAGCCCCAGCATTTT. Protein: CASSDYSNQPQHF.

This clonotype has at least ten counts. The rearrangement uses TRBV12-3 or TRBV12-4 and TRBJ2-7; TRBD2 matches at 7 bases. The CDR3 runs to 14 residues. J gave up 6 bases and V 4 bases, and 9 bases lay outside the gene matches. CDR3 in amino acids: CASSSGLEGLEQYF. The CDR3 DNA reads as TGTGCCAGCAGTTCCGGACTAGAGGGCCTCGAGCAGTACTTC.

The rearrangement joins TRBV18 to TRBJ2-2; TRBD1 agrees at 7 bases. With 2 bases clipped from V and 3 bases from J, the junction kept 9 bases outside the gene matches. The CDR3 consists of 17 residues. Germline V gives CDR1 KGHSH, CDR2 LQKENI. Here the CDR3 reads CASSPRQGEEYTGELFF. As DNA, the CDR3 is TGTGCCAGCTCACCAAGACAGGGAGAGGAATACACCGGGGAGCTGTTTTTT.

This clonotype was detected many times. The rearrangement links TRBV12-3 or TRBV12-4 to TRBJ2-7; no clear D. This CDR3 is 12 amino acids long. Between the trimmed V and J ends, which lost 3 bases and 9 bases, there was a span of 12 bases. This CDR3 is CASSLSRVGQYF. CDR3 coding DNA: TGTGCCAGCAGTTTGTCTCGTGTCGGGCAGTACTTC.

The table lists this clonotype with many counts. Germline and junction disagree at one end, which may indicate a read error. J is TRBJ2-1 and V is TRBV10-1, with D possibly matching TRBD1 (6 bases). Germline V gene sequence: CDR1 WNHNN, CDR2 SYGVQD (reference sequence). This CDR3 comprises 17 residues. CDR3 bases: TGCGCCAGCAGTGATGCTGGGACATCCGTTCGGCCCTATGAGCAGTCCTTC. Its protein is CASSDAGTSVRPYEQSF.

This rearrangement joins TRBV18 to TRBJ1-6; 7 nucleotides match TRBD1. The junction had 13 bases not matched to a gene; V was cut back by 5 bases and J by 9 bases. Germline V gives CDR1 KGHSH, CDR2 LQKENI. The CDR3 is 16 residues long. CDR3 residues: CASSATPDRASSPLHF. The DNA of the CDR3 is TGTGCCAGCTCAGCTACGCCAGACAGGGCATCTTCACCCCTCCACTTT.

This clonotype was recorded many times. J is TRBJ2-7 and V is TRBV11-2; possibly TRBD1 for D (6 bases). Deletions cut 5 bases from V and 3 bases from J, with 14 bases between. Germline CDR1 is SGHAT and CDR2 is FQNNGV. This CDR3 is built from 14 residues. CDR3 amino acids: CASSRNRESYEQYF. DNA for the CDR3: TGTGCCAGCAGCCGTAACAGGGAAAGCTACGAGCAGTACTTC.

About this clonotype itself: Given the absence of the conserved phenylalanine or tryptophan at the CDR3 end, a read error is likely. The rearrangement joins TRBV28 to TRBJ2-7, with 9 bases lining up with TRBD1. Germline CDR1 MDHEN, CDR2 SYDVKM. There are 14 residues in the CDR3. The V gene end was trimmed by 2 bases and the J gene end by 2 bases; junction bases not matched to a gene: 1. CDR3 sequence: CASSLGTGTYEQYS. DNA of the CDR3: TGTGCCAGCAGTTTAGGGACAGGGACCTACGAGCAGTACTCC.

Many counts were recorded for this clonotype. The genes are TRBV7-2 and TRBJ1-1; D perhaps matches TRBD1 (6 bases). Per germline, CDR1 SGHTA and CDR2 FQGNSA. The CDR3 has 19 amino acids. Trimming removed 3 bases at V and 1 base at J, with 24 bases between. This chain's CDR3 is CASSFDGRDSGHQNTEAFF. The CDR3 DNA follows: TGTGCCAGCAGCTTCGACGGCAGGGACTCGGGACATCAGAACACTGAAGCTTTCTTT.

Note on this clonotype: Just one base apart from a much larger clone, this may be a read error. The rearrangement joins TRBV3-1 to TRBJ2-1; the match to TRBD2 covers 9 bases. Germline V gene lookup returns CDR1 LGHDT and CDR2 YNNKEL (reference sequence). The trim removed 1 base at V and 10 bases at J, leaving 8 bases unmatched. This CDR3 is built from 15 residues. The CDR3 DNA is TGTGCCAGCAGCCAAGCTGTAATAGCGGGAGTGGAGCAGTTCTTC. Translated, it gives CASSQAVIAGVEQFF.

This clonotype was found many times. V gene TRBV11-3 combines with J gene TRBJ1-1; D not resolved. Per the germline V gene, CDR1 is SGHNT and CDR2 is YENEEA. The length of the CDR3 is 14 residues. The V end was cut by 5 bases, the J end by 2 bases, with 12 bases between. The CDR3 spells CASSPGPHNTEAFF. The CDR3 DNA is TGTGCCAGCAGCCCAGGTCCCCATAACACTGAAGCTTTCTTT.

On this clonotype: The junction does not match germline at one end; this may be a read error. CDR3 nucleotide sequence: TGCGCCAGCAGGGAAGCGGGATATGGGACCGGGGAGCTGTTTTTT. Translating it yields CASREAGYGTGELFF. The chain joins TRBV13 to TRBJ2-2; 7 nucleotides align to TRBD2. The CDR3 is made up of 15 amino acids. Germline lookup yields CDR1 PRHDT and CDR2 FYEKMQ (reference sequence).

This clonotype was counted at least ten times. The genes are TRBV5-1 and TRBJ1-6, with TRBD1 identical over 10 bases. The CDR3 runs 15 residues. CDR1 is SGHRS and CDR2 is YFSETQ in the germline V gene. The trim removed 4 bases at V and 14 bases at J, leaving 12 bases unmatched. The CDR3 coding sequence is TGCGCCAGCAGCGGGGGACAGGGGCCCGCATCGTCCCTCCACTTT. Translated: CASSGGQGPASSLHF.

This clonotype was picked up many times. CDR3 bases: TGTGCCAGCAGCGACAGCCCAGATCAGCCCCAGCATTTT. This codes for CASSDSPDQPQHF. This chain links TRBV28 with TRBJ1-5, with D perhaps matching TRBD1 (5 bases). Trimming cost V 6 bases and J 5 bases, with 11 bases left between them. The CDR3 spans 13 residues. Per germline, CDR1 MDHEN and CDR2 SYDVKM.